One sample yielded the 7 T cell receptor beta chains listed below, sequenced in a study of regulatory T cells in long-lasting Graves disease. The time point was: newly diagnosed GD, antithyroid drugs for less than 3 months. From RNA extracted from PBMCs, the TCR library was made. Combining iRepertoire HTBI primers with Arm-PCR of CDR3 regions, the authors built TCR beta libraries. TCRdb re-called the multiplex PCR reads with MiXCR, one entry per CDR3 protein. The sample lists around 500,000 distinct CDR3 sequences; 12% were seen once. These sequences were also reported in another study, on T cells in Graves' hyperthyroidism and ophthalmopathy.

Sequencing was performed on peripheral blood mononuclear cells (PBMCs), taken at new diagnosis, from a patient treated with antithyroid drugs. All receptors derive from a woman younger than 45 with Graves disease.

This clonotype was counted at least ten times. The chain's CDR3 is CASSAPGTSLYEQYF. CDR3 DNA sequence: TGTGCCAGCAGTGCACCCGGGACTAGCCTCTACGAGCAGTACTTC. The rearrangement links TRBV6-2 or TRBV6-3 to TRBJ2-7, with 9 bases that match TRBD2. The CDR3 length is 15 residues. V lost 5 bases and J lost 3; bases outside the gene matches: 8. CDR1 is MNHEY, CDR2 SVGEGT, per germline.

This clonotype was observed at least ten times. The rearrangement uses TRBV30 and TRBJ2-7, with 8 bases identical to TRBD1. The CDR3 consists of 13 residues. V trimming: 0 bases; J trimming: 3 bases; junction bases outside the gene matches: 1. The V gene's germline CDR1 is GTSNPN and CDR2 SVGIG (reference sequence). CDR3 in DNA: TGTGCCTGGAGTGTAGGGACAGGCTACGAGCAGTACTTC. Residues: CAWSVGTGYEQYF.

This clonotype appeared many times. The chain carries TRBV28 and TRBJ1-1, with 7 nucleotides matching TRBD1. V dropped 5 bases and J dropped 1; count of bases not matched to a gene: 10. CDR3 length equals 16 residues. Germline CDR1 reads MDHEN; CDR2 reads SYDVKM. The CDR3 loop reads CASSPLTDRENTEAFF. CDR3 nucleotides: TGTGCCAGCAGTCCTCTTACAGACAGGGAGAACACTGAAGCTTTCTTT.

This clonotype was observed at least ten times. The CDR3 region has the DNA TGTGCCAGCAGGGAGACTAGCACAGATACGCAGTATTTT. This translates into CASRETSTDTQYF. V usage is TRBV6-2 or TRBV6-3 and J usage is TRBJ2-3; D uncertain. The CDR3 contains 13 residues. V dropped 6 bases and J dropped 0 bases, with 7 bases sitting between them. CDR1 MNHEY and CDR2 SVGEGT come from the germline V gene.

At least ten counts were recorded for this clonotype. The chain is built from TRBV2 and TRBJ1-4; maybe TRBD1 (5 bases). This CDR3 is built from 14 residues. The germline V gene has CDR1 SNHLY and CDR2 FYNNEI. V was clipped by 0 bases and J by 6 bases, with 8 bases between them. The DNA for the CDR3 is TGTGCCAGCAGTGAAGCTGACAGAGATGAAAAACTGTTTTTT. This encodes CASSEADRDEKLFF.

This chain uses TRBV19 with TRBJ1-5, with 8 positions matching TRBD1. Germline V gene sequence: CDR1 LNHDA, CDR2 SQIVND (reference sequence). This CDR3 contains 16 residues. V was clipped by 7 bases and J by 4 bases; unmatched bases: 12. The CDR3: CASTDSAGGLNQPQHF. CDR3 nucleotides: TGTGCCAGTACGGACTCGGCAGGGGGCCTTAATCAGCCCCAGCATTTT.

The chain employs TRBV11-1 and TRBJ2-6, with TRBD1 matching over 8 bases. Germline V gene lookup returns CDR1 SGHAT and CDR2 FQDESV (reference sequence). V lost 5 bases to trimming and J lost 3 bases; unmatched junction nucleotides: 3. The CDR3 is 15 residues long. The CDR3 region is CASSPRGLGANVLTF. The CDR3, as DNA: TGTGCCAGCAGCCCCAGGGGGCTTGGGGCCAACGTCCTGACTTTC.